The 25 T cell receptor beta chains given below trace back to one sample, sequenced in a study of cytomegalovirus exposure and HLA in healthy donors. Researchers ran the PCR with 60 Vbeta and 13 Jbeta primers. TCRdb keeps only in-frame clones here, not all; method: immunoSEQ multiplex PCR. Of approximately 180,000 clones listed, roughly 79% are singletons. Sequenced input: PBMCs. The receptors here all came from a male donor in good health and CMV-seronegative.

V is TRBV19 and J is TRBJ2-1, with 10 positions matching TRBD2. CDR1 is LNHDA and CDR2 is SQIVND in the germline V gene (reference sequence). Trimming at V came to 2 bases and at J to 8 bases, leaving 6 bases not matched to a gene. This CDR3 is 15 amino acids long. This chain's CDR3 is CASSILAGEIDEQFF. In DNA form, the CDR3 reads TGTGCCAGTAGTATACTAGCGGGAGAAATCGATGAGCAGTTCTTC.

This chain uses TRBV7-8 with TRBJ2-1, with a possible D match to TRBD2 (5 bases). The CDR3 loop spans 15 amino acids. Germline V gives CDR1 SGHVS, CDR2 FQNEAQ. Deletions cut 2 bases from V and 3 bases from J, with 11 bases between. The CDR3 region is CASSLTLVFYNEQFF. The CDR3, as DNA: TGTGCCAGCAGCTTAACACTAGTCTTCTACAATGAGCAGTTCTTC.

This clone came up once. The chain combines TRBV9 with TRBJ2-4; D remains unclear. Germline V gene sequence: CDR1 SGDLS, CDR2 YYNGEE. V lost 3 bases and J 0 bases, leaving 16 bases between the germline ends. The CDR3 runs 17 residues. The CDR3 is CASSARPVTVAKNIQYF. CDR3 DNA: TGTGCCAGCAGCGCCAGGCCAGTTACAGTAGCCAAAAACATTCAGTACTTC.

The CDR3 DNA follows: TGTGCCAGCAGTTTATCGATTTTTCTAGCGGACACCGGGGAGCTGTTTTTT. Translation: CASSLSIFLADTGELFF. The chain has TRBV27 and TRBJ2-2; 7 bases are shared with TRBD2. Trimming took 0 bases from V and 3 from J; bases not matched to a gene: 7. In germline, CDR1 is MNHEY, CDR2 SMNVEV (reference sequence). The CDR3 is 17 amino acids.

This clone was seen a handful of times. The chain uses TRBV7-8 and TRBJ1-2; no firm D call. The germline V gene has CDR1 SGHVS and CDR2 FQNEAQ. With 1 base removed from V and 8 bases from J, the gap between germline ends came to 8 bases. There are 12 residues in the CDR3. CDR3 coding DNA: TGTGCCAGCAGCTTAGGGTGGAGCGGCTACACCTTC. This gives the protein CASSLGWSGYTF.

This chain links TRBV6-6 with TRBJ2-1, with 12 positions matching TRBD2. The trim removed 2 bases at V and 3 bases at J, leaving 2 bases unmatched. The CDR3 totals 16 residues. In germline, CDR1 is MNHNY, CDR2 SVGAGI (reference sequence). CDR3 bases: TGTGCCAGCAGTTACCAGACTAGCGGGAGCTACAATGAGCAGTTCTTC. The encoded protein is CASSYQTSGSYNEQFF.

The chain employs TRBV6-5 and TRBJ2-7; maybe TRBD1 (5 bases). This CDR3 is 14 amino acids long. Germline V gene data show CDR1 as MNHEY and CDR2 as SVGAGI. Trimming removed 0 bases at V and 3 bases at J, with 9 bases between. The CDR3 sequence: CASSYSQAFYEQYF. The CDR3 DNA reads TGTGCCAGCAGTTACTCACAGGCGTTCTACGAGCAGTACTTC.

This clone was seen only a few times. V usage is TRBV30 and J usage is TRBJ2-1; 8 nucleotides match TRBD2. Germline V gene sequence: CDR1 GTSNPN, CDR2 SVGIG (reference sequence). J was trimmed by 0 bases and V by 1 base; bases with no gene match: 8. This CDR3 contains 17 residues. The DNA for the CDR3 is TGTGCCTGGAGTGAGTGGGCTAGCGGGTCCTCCTACAATGAGCAGTTCTTC. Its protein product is CAWSEWASGSSYNEQFF.

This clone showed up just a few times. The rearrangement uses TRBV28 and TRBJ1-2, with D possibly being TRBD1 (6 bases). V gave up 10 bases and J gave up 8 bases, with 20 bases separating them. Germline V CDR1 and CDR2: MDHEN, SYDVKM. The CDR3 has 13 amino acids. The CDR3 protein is CATYKVRGHGYTF. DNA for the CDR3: TGTGCCACTTATAAGGTCAGGGGACACGGCTACACCTTC.

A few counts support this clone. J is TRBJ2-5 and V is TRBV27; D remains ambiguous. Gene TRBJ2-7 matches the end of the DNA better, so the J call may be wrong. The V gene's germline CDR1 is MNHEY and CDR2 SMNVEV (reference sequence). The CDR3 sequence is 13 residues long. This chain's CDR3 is CASSLSFSYEQYF. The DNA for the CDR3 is TGTGCCAGCAGTTTATCTTTCTCCTACGAGCAGTACTTC.

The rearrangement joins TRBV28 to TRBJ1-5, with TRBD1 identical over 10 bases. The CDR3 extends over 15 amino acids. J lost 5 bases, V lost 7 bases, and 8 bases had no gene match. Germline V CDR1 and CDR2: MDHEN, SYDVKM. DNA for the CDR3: TGTGCCAGCACTCCCGGGACAGGGGTAGATCAGCCCCAGCATTTT. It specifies CASTPGTGVDQPQHF.

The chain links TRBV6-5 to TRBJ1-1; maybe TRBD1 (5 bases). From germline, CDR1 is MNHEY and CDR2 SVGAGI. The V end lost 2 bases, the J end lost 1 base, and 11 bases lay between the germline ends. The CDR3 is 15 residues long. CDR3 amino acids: CASSYGGAGNTEAFF. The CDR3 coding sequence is TGTGCCAGCAGTTACGGCGGGGCTGGGAACACTGAAGCTTTCTTT.

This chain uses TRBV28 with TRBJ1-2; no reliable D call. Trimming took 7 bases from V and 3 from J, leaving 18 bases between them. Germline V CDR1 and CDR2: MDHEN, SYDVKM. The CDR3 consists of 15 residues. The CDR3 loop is CASTKAQRPHYGYTF. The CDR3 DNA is TGTGCCAGCACCAAGGCTCAGCGACCTCACTATGGCTACACCTTC.

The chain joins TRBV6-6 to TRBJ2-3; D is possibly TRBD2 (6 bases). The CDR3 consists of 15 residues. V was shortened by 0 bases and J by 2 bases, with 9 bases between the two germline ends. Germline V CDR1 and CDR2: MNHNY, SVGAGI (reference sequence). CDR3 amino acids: CASSYSGRYTDTQYF. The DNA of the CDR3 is TGTGCCAGCAGTTACTCGGGGAGGTACACAGATACGCAGTATTTT.

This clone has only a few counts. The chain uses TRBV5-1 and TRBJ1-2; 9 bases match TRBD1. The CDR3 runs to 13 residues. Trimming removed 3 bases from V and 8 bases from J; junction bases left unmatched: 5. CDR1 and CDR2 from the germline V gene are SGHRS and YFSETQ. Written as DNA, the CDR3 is TGCGCCAGCAGCTCATGGACAGGGGACGGCTACACCTTC. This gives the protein CASSSWTGDGYTF.

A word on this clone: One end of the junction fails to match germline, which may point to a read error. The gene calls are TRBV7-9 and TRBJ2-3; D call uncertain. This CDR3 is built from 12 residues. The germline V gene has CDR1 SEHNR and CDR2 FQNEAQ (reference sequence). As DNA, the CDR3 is TGTTCCAGCAGCTCCGTCACAGATACGCAGTATTTT. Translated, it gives CSSSSVTDTQYF.

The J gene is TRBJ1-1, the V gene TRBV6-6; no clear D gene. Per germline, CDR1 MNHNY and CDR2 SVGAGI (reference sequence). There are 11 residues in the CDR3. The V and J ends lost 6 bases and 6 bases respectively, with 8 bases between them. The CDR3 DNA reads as TGTGCCAGCAGGGCGGGATCTGAAGCTTTCTTT. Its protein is CASRAGSEAFF.

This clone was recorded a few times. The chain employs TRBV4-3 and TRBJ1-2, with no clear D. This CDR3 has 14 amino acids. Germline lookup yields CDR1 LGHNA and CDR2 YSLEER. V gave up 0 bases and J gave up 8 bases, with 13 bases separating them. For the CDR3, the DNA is TGCGCCAGCAGCCAAGATTACACCCCTCGAGGCTACACCTTC. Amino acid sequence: CASSQDYTPRGYTF.

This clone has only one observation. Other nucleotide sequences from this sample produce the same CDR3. CDR3 loop: CATSRVRGNQPQHF. The DNA for the CDR3 is TGTGCCACCAGCAGAGTGAGGGGCAATCAGCCCCAGCATTTT. V usage is TRBV15 and J usage is TRBJ1-5, with D hard to call. This CDR3 contains 14 residues. Looked up from germline, CDR1 is LNHNV and CDR2 is YYDKDF (reference sequence). Trimming pared 1 base from V and 2 bases from J, leaving 6 bases between.

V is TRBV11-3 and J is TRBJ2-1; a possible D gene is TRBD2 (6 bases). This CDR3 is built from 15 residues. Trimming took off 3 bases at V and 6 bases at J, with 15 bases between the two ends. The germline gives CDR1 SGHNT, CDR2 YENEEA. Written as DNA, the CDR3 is TGTGCCAGCAGCTTCGGTTTTGGTAGCGGCAATGAGCAGTTCTTC. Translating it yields CASSFGFGSGNEQFF.

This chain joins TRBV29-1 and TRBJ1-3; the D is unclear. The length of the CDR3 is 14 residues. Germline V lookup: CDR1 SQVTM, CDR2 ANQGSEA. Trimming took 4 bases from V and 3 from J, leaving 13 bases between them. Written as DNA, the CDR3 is TGCAGCGTTGGGTTGGGAGGTATTGGAAACACCATATATTTT. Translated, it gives CSVGLGGIGNTIYF.

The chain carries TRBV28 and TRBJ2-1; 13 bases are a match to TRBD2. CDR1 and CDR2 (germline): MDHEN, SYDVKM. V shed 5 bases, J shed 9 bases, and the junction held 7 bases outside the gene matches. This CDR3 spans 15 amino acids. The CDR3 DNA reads TGTGCCAGCAGTCAAGGGACTAGCGGGAAGGTTGAGCAGTTCTTC. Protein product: CASSQGTSGKVEQFF.

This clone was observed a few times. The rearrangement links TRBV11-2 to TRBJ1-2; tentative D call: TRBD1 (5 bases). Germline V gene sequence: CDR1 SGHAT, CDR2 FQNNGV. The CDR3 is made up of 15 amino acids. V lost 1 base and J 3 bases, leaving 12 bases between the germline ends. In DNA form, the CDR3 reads TGTGCCAGCAGCTTAGGGGGAGGGACGGACTATGGCTACACCTTC. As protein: CASSLGGGTDYGYTF.

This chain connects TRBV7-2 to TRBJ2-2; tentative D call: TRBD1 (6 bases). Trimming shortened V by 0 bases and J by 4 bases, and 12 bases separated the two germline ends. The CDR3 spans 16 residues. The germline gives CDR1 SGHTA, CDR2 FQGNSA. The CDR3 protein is CASSLASGAVTGELFF. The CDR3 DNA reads TGTGCCAGCAGCTTAGCTTCAGGGGCCGTCACCGGGGAGCTGTTTTTT.

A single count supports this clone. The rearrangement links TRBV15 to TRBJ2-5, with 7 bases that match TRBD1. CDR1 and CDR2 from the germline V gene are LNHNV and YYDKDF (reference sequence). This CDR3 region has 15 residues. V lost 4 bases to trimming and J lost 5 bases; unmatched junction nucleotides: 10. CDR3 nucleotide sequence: TGTGCCACCAGCATAGGACAGGTTGAGGGGGAGACCCAGTACTTC. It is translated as CATSIGQVEGETQYF.